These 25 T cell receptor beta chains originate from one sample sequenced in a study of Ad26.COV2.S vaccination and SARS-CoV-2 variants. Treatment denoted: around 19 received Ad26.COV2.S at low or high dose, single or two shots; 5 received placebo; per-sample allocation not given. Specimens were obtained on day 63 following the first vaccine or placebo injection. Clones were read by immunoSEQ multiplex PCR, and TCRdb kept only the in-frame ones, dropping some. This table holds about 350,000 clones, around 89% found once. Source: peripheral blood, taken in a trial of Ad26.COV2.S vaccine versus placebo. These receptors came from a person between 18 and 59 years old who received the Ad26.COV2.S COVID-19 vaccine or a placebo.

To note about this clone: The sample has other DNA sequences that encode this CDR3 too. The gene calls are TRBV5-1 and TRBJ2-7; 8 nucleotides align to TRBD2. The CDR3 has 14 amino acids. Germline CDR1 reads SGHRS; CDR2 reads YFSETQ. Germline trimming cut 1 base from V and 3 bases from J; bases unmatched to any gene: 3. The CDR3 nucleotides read TGCGCCAGCAGCTTGACTAGCGGTAGCTACGAGCAGTACTTC. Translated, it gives CASSLTSGSYEQYF.

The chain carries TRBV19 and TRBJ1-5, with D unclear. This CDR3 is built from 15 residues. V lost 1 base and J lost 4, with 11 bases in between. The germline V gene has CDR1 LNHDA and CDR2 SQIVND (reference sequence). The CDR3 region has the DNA TGTGCCAGTAGTATAGGTTCCGGTTATAATCAGCCCCAGCATTTT. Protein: CASSIGSGYNQPQHF.

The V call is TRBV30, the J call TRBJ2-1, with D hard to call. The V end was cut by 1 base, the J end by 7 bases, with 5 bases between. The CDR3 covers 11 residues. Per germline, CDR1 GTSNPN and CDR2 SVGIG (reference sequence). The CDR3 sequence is CAWSGRNEQFF. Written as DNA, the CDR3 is TGTGCCTGGAGTGGGCGGAATGAGCAGTTCTTC.

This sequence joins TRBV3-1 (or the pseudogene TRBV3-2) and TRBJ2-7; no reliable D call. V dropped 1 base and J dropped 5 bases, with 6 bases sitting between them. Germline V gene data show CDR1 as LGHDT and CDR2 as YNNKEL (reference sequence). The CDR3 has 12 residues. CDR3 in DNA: TGTGCCAGCAGCCAAGTTCTCCACGAGCAGTACTTC. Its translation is CASSQVLHEQYF.

The chain's CDR3 is CATCTGANEQFF. The CDR3 DNA follows: TGTGCCACCTGTACAGGGGCCAATGAGCAGTTCTTC. The J gene is TRBJ2-1, the V gene TRBV24-1, with 7 nucleotides matching TRBD1. CDR3 size: 12 residues. Germline-derived CDR1 and CDR2 are KGHDR and SFDVKD. The junction had 4 bases not matched to a gene; V was cut back by 9 bases and J by 6 bases.

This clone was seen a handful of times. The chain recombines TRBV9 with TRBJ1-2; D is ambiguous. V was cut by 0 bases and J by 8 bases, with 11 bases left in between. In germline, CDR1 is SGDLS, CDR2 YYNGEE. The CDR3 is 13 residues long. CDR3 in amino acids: CASSVGLGRGYTF. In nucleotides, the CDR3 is TGTGCCAGCAGCGTAGGGCTAGGCAGGGGCTACACCTTC.

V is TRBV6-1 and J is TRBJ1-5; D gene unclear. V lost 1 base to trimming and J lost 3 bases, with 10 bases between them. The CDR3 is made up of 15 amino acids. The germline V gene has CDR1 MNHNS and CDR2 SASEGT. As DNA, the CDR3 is TGTGCCAGCAGTGAAGAGACGGAATACAATCAGCCCCAGCATTTT. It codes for CASSEETEYNQPQHF.

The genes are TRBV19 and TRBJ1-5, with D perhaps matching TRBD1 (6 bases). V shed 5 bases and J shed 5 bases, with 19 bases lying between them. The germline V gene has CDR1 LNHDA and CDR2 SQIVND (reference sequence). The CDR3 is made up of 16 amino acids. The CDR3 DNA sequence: TGTGCCAGTAGTTCACAGGGAAACTGGCACTATCAGCCCCAGCATTTT. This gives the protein CASSSQGNWHYQPQHF.

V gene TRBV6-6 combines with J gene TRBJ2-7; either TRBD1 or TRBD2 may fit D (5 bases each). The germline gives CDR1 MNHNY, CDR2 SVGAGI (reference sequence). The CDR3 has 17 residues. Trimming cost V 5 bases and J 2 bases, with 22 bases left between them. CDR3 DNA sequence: TGTGCCAGCAGTCCATTGACGGGGCTCAGTAACCCCTACGAGCAGTACTTC. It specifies CASSPLTGLSNPYEQYF.

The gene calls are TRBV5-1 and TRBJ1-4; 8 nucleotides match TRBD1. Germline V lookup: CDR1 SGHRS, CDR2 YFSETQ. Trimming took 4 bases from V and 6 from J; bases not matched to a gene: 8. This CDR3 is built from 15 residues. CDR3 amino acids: CASSQDRALDEKLFF. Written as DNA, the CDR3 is TGCGCCAGCAGCCAGGACAGGGCATTGGATGAAAAACTGTTTTTT. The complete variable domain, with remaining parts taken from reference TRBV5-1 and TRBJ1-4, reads KAGVTQTPRYLIKTRGQQVTLSCSPISGHRSVSWYQQTPGQGLQFLFEYFSETQRNKGNFPGRFSGRQFSNSRSEMNVSTLELGDSALYLCASSQDRALDEKLFFGSGTQLSVL.

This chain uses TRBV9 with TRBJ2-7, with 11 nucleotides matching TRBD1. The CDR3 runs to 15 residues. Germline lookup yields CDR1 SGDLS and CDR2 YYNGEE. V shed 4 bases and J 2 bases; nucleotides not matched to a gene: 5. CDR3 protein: CASSRDRGGPYEQYF. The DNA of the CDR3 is TGTGCCAGCAGCCGGGACAGGGGGGGGCCCTACGAGCAGTACTTC.

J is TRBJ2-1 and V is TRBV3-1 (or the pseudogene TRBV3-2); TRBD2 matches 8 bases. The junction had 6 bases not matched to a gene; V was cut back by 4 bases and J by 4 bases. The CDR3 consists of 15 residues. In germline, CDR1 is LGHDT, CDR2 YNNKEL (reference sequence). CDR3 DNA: TGTGCCAGCAGCCTGTCGGGACTAGATTACAATGAGCAGTTCTTC. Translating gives CASSLSGLDYNEQFF.

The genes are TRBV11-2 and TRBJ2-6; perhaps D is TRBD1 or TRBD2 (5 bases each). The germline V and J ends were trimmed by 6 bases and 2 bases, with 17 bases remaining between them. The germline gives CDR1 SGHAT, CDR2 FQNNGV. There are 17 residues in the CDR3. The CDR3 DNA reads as TGTGCCAGCAGTCAATCGGGACCCAGACCTGGGGCCAACGTCCTGACTTTC. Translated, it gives CASSQSGPRPGANVLTF.

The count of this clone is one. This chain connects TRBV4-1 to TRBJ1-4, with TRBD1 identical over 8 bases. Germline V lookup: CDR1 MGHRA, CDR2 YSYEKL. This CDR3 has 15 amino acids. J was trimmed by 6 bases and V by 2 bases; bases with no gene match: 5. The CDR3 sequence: CASSQSRTGYEKLFF. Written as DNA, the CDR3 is TGCGCCAGCAGCCAAAGCCGGACAGGGTATGAAAAACTGTTTTTT.

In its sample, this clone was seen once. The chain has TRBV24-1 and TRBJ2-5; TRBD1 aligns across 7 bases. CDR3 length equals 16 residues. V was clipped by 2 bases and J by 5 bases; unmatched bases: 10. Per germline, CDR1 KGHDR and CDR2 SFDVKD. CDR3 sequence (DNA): TGTGCCACCAGTGATTCTGGAGAGGGGGCCGGGGAGACCCAGTACTTC. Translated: CATSDSGEGAGETQYF.

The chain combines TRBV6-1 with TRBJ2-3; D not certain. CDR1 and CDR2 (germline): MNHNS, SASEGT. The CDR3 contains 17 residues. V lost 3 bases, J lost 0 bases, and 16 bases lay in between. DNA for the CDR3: TGTGCCAGCAGTGATCGGCAGCCCCTTCGAAGCACAGATACGCAGTATTTT. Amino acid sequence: CASSDRQPLRSTDTQYF.

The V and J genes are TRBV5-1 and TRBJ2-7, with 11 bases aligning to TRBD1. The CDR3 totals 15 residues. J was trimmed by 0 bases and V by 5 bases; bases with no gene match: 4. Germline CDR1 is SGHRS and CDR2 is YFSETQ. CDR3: CASRYGQGASYEQYF. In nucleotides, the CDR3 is TGCGCCAGCAGATACGGACAGGGGGCCTCCTACGAGCAGTACTTC.

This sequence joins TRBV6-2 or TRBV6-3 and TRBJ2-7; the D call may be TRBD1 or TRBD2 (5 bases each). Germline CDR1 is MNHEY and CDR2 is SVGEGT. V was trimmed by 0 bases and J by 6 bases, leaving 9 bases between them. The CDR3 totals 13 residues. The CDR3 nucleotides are TGTGCCAGCAGTTACTCGCCAGGGAGCGAGCAGTACTTC. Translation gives CASSYSPGSEQYF.

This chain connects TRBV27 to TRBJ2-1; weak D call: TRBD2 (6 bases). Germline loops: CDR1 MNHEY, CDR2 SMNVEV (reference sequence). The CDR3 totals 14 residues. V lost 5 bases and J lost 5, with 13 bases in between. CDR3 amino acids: CASSRSRLDNEQFF. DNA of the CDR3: TGTGCCAGCAGTCGATCCCGACTAGACAATGAGCAGTTCTTC.

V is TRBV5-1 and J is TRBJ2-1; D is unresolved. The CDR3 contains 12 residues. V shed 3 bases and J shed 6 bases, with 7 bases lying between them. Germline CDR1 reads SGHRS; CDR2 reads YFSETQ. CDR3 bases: TGCGCCAGCAGCTCCAGTCCCAATGAGCAGTTCTTC. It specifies CASSSSPNEQFF.

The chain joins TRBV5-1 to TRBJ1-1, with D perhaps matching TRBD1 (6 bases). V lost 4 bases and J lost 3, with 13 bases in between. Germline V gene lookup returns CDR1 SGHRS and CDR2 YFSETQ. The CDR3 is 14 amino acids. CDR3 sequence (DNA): TGCGCCAGCAGCGCCCCAGGGGCGGACACTGAAGCTTTCTTT. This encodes CASSAPGADTEAFF.

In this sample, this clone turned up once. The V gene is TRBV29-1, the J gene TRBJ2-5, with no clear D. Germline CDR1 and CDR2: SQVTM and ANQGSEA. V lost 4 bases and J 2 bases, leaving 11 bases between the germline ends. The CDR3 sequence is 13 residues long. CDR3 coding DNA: TGCAGCGTTGTCACAAGAAGTCAAGAGACCCAGTACTTC. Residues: CSVVTRSQETQYF.

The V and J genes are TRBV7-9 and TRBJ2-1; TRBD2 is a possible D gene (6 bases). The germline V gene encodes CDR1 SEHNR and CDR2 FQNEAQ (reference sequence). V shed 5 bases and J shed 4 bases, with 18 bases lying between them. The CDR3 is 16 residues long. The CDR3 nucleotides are TGTGCCAGCAGCCTGTTAATTAGCGGACCGTACAATGAGCAGTTCTTC. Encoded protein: CASSLLISGPYNEQFF.

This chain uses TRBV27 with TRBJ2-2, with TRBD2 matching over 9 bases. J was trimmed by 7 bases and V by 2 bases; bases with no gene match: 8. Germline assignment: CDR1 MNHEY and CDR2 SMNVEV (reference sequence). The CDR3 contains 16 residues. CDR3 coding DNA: TGTGCCAGCAGTTTAGGCGGGGGGGATATTGACGGGGAGCTGTTTTTT. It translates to CASSLGGGDIDGELFF.

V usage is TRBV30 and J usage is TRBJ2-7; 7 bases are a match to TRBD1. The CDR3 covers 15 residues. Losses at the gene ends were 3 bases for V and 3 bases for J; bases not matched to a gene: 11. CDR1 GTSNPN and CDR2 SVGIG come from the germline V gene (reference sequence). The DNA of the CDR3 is TGTGCCTGGAGCTCGTTAGGGACAGCAAACTACGAGCAGTACTTC. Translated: CAWSSLGTANYEQYF.